This T cell receptor beta chain was sequenced for a study of blood T cell repertoires in COVID-19. The length of the CDR3 is 19 residues. Data came from immunoSEQ multiplex PCR; TCRdb stores just in-frame clones and leaves some out. The data contain some 260,000 clones, about 90% of them seen just once; the ten biggest clones take up 1.5% to 2%. The TCR comes from a woman between 18 and 29 years old who had recovered from COVID-19. Sequencing was performed on PBMCs or T cells enriched from blood (not recorded which). V and J are TRBV21-1 and TRBJ2-7; no DNA check was done on the table's D call, TRBD2. TRBV21-1 is shown as a pseudogene. CDR3 coding DNA: TGTGCCAGCAGCAAGCCCGTTCGGGGACTAGCGGGCGAGTCCTACGAGCAGTACTTC. Amino acids: CASSKPVRGLAGESYEQYF.